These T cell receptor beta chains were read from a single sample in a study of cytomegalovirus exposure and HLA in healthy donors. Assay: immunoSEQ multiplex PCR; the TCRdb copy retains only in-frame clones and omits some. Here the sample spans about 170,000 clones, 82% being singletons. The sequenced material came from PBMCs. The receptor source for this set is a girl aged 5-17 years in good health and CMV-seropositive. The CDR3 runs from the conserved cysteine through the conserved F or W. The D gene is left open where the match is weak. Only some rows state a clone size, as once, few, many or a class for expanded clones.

CDR3 protein: CASSLRTGDYEQYF; CDR3 DNA: TGTGCCAGCAGTTTACGGACAGGGGACTACGAGCAGTACTTC; clone size: -; D gene: TRBD1; J gene: TRBJ2-7; V gene: TRBV27
CDR3 protein: CASSLGAGGGYGTDTQYF; CDR3 DNA: TGTGCCAGCAGCTTGGGCGCGGGAGGGGGTTACGGCACAGATACGCAGTATTTT; clone size: -; D gene: TRBD2; J gene: TRBJ2-3; V gene: TRBV5-4
CDR3 protein: CATSRDLGAAGANVLTF; CDR3 DNA: TGTGCCACCAGCAGAGATCTGGGGGCGGCTGGGGCCAACGTCCTGACTTTC; clone size: -; D gene: -; J gene: TRBJ2-6; V gene: TRBV15
CDR3 protein: CASSEGANQPQHF; CDR3 DNA: TGTGCCAGCAGTGAGGGGGCCAATCAGCCCCAGCATTTT; clone size: -; D gene: -; J gene: TRBJ1-5; V gene: TRBV6-4
CDR3 protein: CASSLGGTEQFF; CDR3 DNA: TGCGCCAGCAGCTTGGGAGGGACAGAGCAGTTCTTC; clone size: -; D gene: -; J gene: TRBJ2-1; V gene: TRBV5-1
CDR3 protein: CASSQDVGGAYQETQYF; CDR3 DNA: TGCGCCAGCAGCCAAGATGTTGGGGGCGCTTACCAAGAGACCCAGTACTTC; clone size: -; D gene: -; J gene: TRBJ2-5; V gene: TRBV4-3
CDR3 protein: CASSLSGQQETQYF; CDR3 DNA: TGCGCCAGCAGCTTGTCGGGACAACAAGAGACCCAGTACTTC; clone size: -; D gene: -; J gene: TRBJ2-5; V gene: TRBV5-1
CDR3 protein: CATLPGGPNTEAFF; CDR3 DNA: TGTGCCACCCTCCCCGGGGGGCCGAACACTGAAGCTTTCTTT; clone size: once; D gene: -; J gene: TRBJ1-1; V gene: TRBV10-3
CDR3 protein: CASSTYRGFNSPLHF; CDR3 DNA: TGTGCCAGCAGTACATACAGGGGATTCAATTCACCCCTCCACTTT; clone size: -; D gene: TRBD1; J gene: TRBJ1-6; V gene: TRBV28
CDR3 protein: CASGLGPGLAVESSYNEQFF; CDR3 DNA: TGTGCTAGTGGTTTGGGCCCGGGACTAGCGGTGGAAAGCTCCTACAATGAGCAGTTCTTC; clone size: -; D gene: TRBD2; J gene: TRBJ2-1; V gene: TRBV12-5
CDR3 protein: CASSLVTGENTGELFF; CDR3 DNA: TGCGCCAGCAGCTTGGTGACAGGGGAAAACACCGGGGAGCTGTTTTTT; clone size: -; D gene: TRBD1; J gene: TRBJ2-2; V gene: TRBV5-1
CDR3 protein: CASSRYQANTEAFF; CDR3 DNA: TGTGCCAGCAGTCGTTATCAGGCGAACACTGAAGCTTTCTTT; clone size: -; D gene: -; J gene: TRBJ1-1; V gene: TRBV28
CDR3 protein: CASSLDRNRPTYEQYF; CDR3 DNA: TGTGCCAGCAGCTTAGACAGGAACCGCCCGACATACGAGCAGTACTTC; clone size: -; D gene: -; J gene: TRBJ2-7; V gene: TRBV7-8
CDR3 protein: CASSELETQYF; CDR3 DNA: TGTGCCAGCAGTGAACTAGAGACCCAGTACTTC; clone size: once; D gene: -; J gene: TRBJ2-5; V gene: TRBV2
CDR3 protein: CASREGQNNQPQHF; CDR3 DNA: TGTGCCAGCAGGGAAGGACAGAACAATCAGCCCCAGCATTTT; clone size: -; D gene: -; J gene: TRBJ1-5; V gene: TRBV9
CDR3 protein: CASSLVKRELNTGELFF; CDR3 DNA: TGTGCCAGCAGTTTAGTAAAACGGGAGCTTAACACCGGGGAGCTGTTTTTT; clone size: -; D gene: -; J gene: TRBJ2-2; V gene: TRBV27
CDR3 protein: CASSLDPGMDTEAFF; CDR3 DNA: TGCGCCAGCAGCTTGGATCCAGGGATGGACACTGAAGCTTTCTTT; clone size: -; D gene: -; J gene: TRBJ1-1; V gene: TRBV5-1
CDR3 protein: CASSVGTSGENEQFF; CDR3 DNA: TGTGCCAGCAGCGTAGGGACTAGCGGGGAGAATGAGCAGTTCTTC; clone size: -; D gene: TRBD2; J gene: TRBJ2-1; V gene: TRBV9
CDR3 protein: CASSSRQGNTEAFF; CDR3 DNA: TGTGCCAGCAGTTCAAGACAGGGGAACACTGAAGCTTTCTTT; clone size: -; D gene: TRBD1; J gene: TRBJ1-1; V gene: TRBV27
CDR3 protein: CASSLVAGGGWSNQPQHF; CDR3 DNA: TGTGCCAGCAGCTTGGTCGCAGGGGGCGGGTGGAGCAATCAGCCCCAGCATTTT; clone size: -; D gene: TRBD1; J gene: TRBJ1-5; V gene: TRBV5-5
CDR3 protein: CASTRAQDYGYTF; CDR3 DNA: TGTGCCAGTACCAGGGCACAGGACTATGGCTACACCTTC; clone size: -; D gene: -; J gene: TRBJ1-2; V gene: TRBV19
CDR3 protein: CASSLEPGGTTYNSPLHF; CDR3 DNA: TGTGCCAGCAGCTTAGAACCAGGGGGCACAACCTACAATTCACCCCTCCACTTT; clone size: -; D gene: TRBD1; J gene: TRBJ1-6; V gene: TRBV7-8
CDR3 protein: CASSPSVLDYPKGDNEQFF; CDR3 DNA: TGCGCCAGCAGCCCGTCTGTACTGGACTACCCCAAGGGAGACAATGAGCAGTTCTTC; clone size: few; D gene: -; J gene: TRBJ2-1; V gene: TRBV5-1
CDR3 protein: CASTGGTGPTLSYNEQFF; CDR3 DNA: TGTGCCAGCACGGGAGGGACAGGGCCAACCTTATCCTACAATGAGCAGTTCTTC; clone size: few; D gene: -; J gene: TRBJ2-1; V gene: TRBV2
CDR3 protein: CASSPGGFRNTIYF; CDR3 DNA: TGTGCCAGCAGCCCAGGGGGTTTCCGAAACACCATATATTTT; clone size: once; D gene: TRBD1; J gene: TRBJ1-3; V gene: TRBV9
CDR3 protein: CASSQAGTWDGNEQFF; CDR3 DNA: TGCGCCAGCAGCCAAGCCGGGACTTGGGACGGCAATGAGCAGTTCTTC; clone size: -; D gene: -; J gene: TRBJ2-1; V gene: TRBV4-3
CDR3 protein: CSGGNSEYLNEQFF; CDR3 DNA: TGCAGCGGTGGAAACAGTGAGTACCTCAATGAGCAGTTCTTC; clone size: -; D gene: -; J gene: TRBJ2-1; V gene: TRBV29-1
CDR3 protein: CAWSKGTARGYTF; CDR3 DNA: TGTGCCTGGAGTAAGGGGACAGCACGTGGCTACACCTTC; clone size: -; D gene: TRBD1; J gene: TRBJ1-2; V gene: TRBV30
CDR3 protein: CASSSQGDTDNNEQFF; CDR3 DNA: TGTGCCAGCAGTTCCCAGGGGGACACCGATAACAATGAGCAGTTCTTC; clone size: -; D gene: TRBD1; J gene: TRBJ2-1; V gene: TRBV28
CDR3 protein: CASRGTGVLGGYTF; CDR3 DNA: TGTGCCAGCAGAGGCACAGGGGTTTTAGGAGGCTACACCTTC; clone size: -; D gene: TRBD1; J gene: TRBJ1-2; V gene: TRBV28
CDR3 protein: CASSMNGLAQYF; CDR3 DNA: TGTGCCAGTAGTATGAACGGCCTAGCGCAGTATTTT; clone size: -; D gene: -; J gene: TRBJ2-3; V gene: TRBV19
CDR3 protein: CASSWAAGAVSEQYF; CDR3 DNA: TGCGCCAGCAGCTGGGCAGCGGGAGCGGTATCCGAGCAGTACTTC; clone size: -; D gene: TRBD2; J gene: TRBJ2-7; V gene: TRBV5-1
CDR3 protein: CASSARTGVGTHF; CDR3 DNA: TGTGCCAGCAGCGCAAGGACAGGCGTCGGGACCCACTTT; clone size: -; D gene: TRBD1; J gene: TRBJ1-6; V gene: TRBV7-2
CDR3 protein: CASSQTGLAGDNEQFF; CDR3 DNA: TGCGCCAGCAGCCAAACAGGACTAGCGGGGGACAATGAGCAGTTCTTC; clone size: -; D gene: TRBD2; J gene: TRBJ2-1; V gene: TRBV4-3
CDR3 protein: CASSAGDRGFRSGNTIYF; CDR3 DNA: TGTGCCAGCAGTGCGGGGGACAGGGGCTTTCGATCTGGAAACACCATATATTTT; clone size: -; D gene: TRBD1; J gene: TRBJ1-3; V gene: TRBV13
CDR3 protein: CASSPPAGELNTEAFF; CDR3 DNA: TGTGCCAGCAGTCCCCCGGCGGGGGAGCTGAACACTGAAGCTTTCTTT; clone size: -; D gene: -; J gene: TRBJ1-1; V gene: TRBV27
CDR3 protein: CASSIVPTGMRDQPQHF; CDR3 DNA: TGTGCCAGTAGTATAGTCCCGACAGGTATGCGTGATCAGCCCCAGCATTTT; clone size: -; D gene: -; J gene: TRBJ1-5; V gene: TRBV19
CDR3 protein: CASSPSGPGTGGNEQFF; CDR3 DNA: TGTGCCAGCTCACCCTCCGGCCCCGGGACAGGGGGCAATGAGCAGTTCTTC; clone size: -; D gene: TRBD1; J gene: TRBJ2-1; V gene: TRBV18
CDR3 protein: CASSIVQGVYGYTF; CDR3 DNA: TGTGCCAGCAGCATTGTACAGGGGGTATATGGCTACACCTTC; clone size: -; D gene: TRBD1; J gene: TRBJ1-2; V gene: TRBV5-6
CDR3 protein: CASSLIGVEQYF; CDR3 DNA: TGTGCCAGCAGCTTAATAGGGGTTGAGCAGTACTTC; clone size: -; D gene: -; J gene: TRBJ2-7; V gene: TRBV7-2
CDR3 protein: CASTTRGSNYGYTF; CDR3 DNA: TGTGCCAGCACTACCAGGGGATCTAACTATGGCTACACCTTC; clone size: -; D gene: -; J gene: TRBJ1-2; V gene: TRBV19
CDR3 protein: CASSYSDRGNYGYTF; CDR3 DNA: TGTGCCAGCAGTTACTCGGACAGGGGGAACTATGGCTACACCTTC; clone size: -; D gene: TRBD1; J gene: TRBJ1-2; V gene: TRBV6-5
CDR3 protein: CASSLEILSTPRVFGNTIYF; CDR3 DNA: TGCGCCAGCAGCTTGGAAATTCTCAGTACACCCAGGGTATTTGGAAACACCATATATTTT; clone size: -; D gene: -; J gene: TRBJ1-3; V gene: TRBV5-1
CDR3 protein: CSAPANYGYTF; CDR3 DNA: TGCAGTGCTCCGGCTAACTATGGCTACACCTTC; clone size: -; D gene: -; J gene: TRBJ1-2; V gene: TRBV20-1
CDR3 protein: CASSFPYGGHDYGYTF; CDR3 DNA: TGTGCCAGCAGTTTTCCATACGGCGGGCACGACTATGGCTACACCTTC; clone size: -; D gene: -; J gene: TRBJ1-2; V gene: TRBV28
CDR3 protein: CASSQGGYEQYF; CDR3 DNA: TGCGCCAGCAGCCAAGGAGGCTACGAGCAGTACTTC; clone size: -; D gene: -; J gene: TRBJ2-7; V gene: TRBV4-1
CDR3 protein: CASSSTSGSVEQYF; CDR3 DNA: TGTGCCAGCAGCTCGACTAGCGGGAGTGTCGAGCAGTACTTC; clone size: -; D gene: TRBD2; J gene: TRBJ2-7; V gene: TRBV6-5
CDR3 protein: CASSFGRGNTEAFF; CDR3 DNA: TGTGCCAGCAGCTTTGGGCGGGGGAACACTGAAGCTTTCTTT; clone size: few; D gene: -; J gene: TRBJ1-1; V gene: TRBV5-5
CDR3 protein: CASSPGQSSPLHF; CDR3 DNA: TGTGCCAGCAGTCCGGGACAGAGCTCACCCCTCCACTTT; clone size: -; D gene: TRBD1; J gene: TRBJ1-6; V gene: TRBV2
CDR3 protein: CASSDGQGADTQYF; CDR3 DNA: TGTGCCAGCAGTGACGGACAGGGGGCAGATACGCAGTATTTT; clone size: -; D gene: TRBD1; J gene: TRBJ2-3; V gene: TRBV6-4
CDR3 protein: CASSSRDRGRVNYGYTF; CDR3 DNA: TGTGCCAGCAGTTCCCGGGACAGGGGGCGCGTCAACTATGGCTACACCTTC; clone size: -; D gene: TRBD1; J gene: TRBJ1-2; V gene: TRBV7-9
CDR3 protein: CASSFMEQGPNTEAFF; CDR3 DNA: TGTGCCAGCAGCTTTATGGAACAGGGCCCTAACACTGAAGCTTTCTTT; clone size: -; D gene: -; J gene: TRBJ1-1; V gene: TRBV5-4
CDR3 protein: CASTSGGRVRETQYF; CDR3 DNA: TGTGCCAGCACCTCAGGGGGAAGGGTGAGAGAGACCCAGTACTTC; clone size: -; D gene: TRBD1; J gene: TRBJ2-5; V gene: TRBV5-4
CDR3 protein: CASSFLAESTYEQYF; CDR3 DNA: TGTGCCAGCAGTTTCCTGGCAGAATCAACCTACGAGCAGTACTTC; clone size: -; D gene: -; J gene: TRBJ2-7; V gene: TRBV28
CDR3 protein: CAISKTSGTNTGELFF; CDR3 DNA: TGTGCCATCAGTAAGACTAGCGGGACTAACACCGGGGAGCTGTTTTTT; clone size: once; D gene: TRBD2; J gene: TRBJ2-2; V gene: TRBV10-3
CDR3 protein: CASSLETGMNTEAFF; CDR3 DNA: TGTGCCAGCAGCTTAGAAACGGGGATGAACACTGAAGCTTTCTTT; clone size: -; D gene: -; J gene: TRBJ1-1; V gene: TRBV7-2